The sample holds many counts of the clone carrying this T cell receptor beta chain. Its antigen is unknown. For sorted libraries, the input was some 1 million CD4+ or CD8+ T cells. This sample was included in a study of neurological immune-mediated disorders. General study results and limits: No expanded-clone CDR3 amino acid sequence recurred across subjects, suggesting private TCR-beta repertoires. The level of TCR clonal expansion was highest in patients with HTLV-1-associated myelopathy and lowest in multiple sclerosis, where it fell below the level seen in healthy controls.

V gave up 4 bases and J gave up 2 bases; unmatched junction bases: 12. The CDR3 consists of 18 residues. TCRdb called the 5' RACE reads again in MiXCR, with one record for every CDR3 protein. Counted here are about 22,000 distinct CDR3 sequences, roughly a sixth occurring once; the ten biggest clones make up roughly 6.9%. The receptor comes from a woman between 18 and 29 years old with multiple sclerosis. The chain is built from TRBV12-3 or TRBV12-4 and TRBJ2-3; 10 bases are shared with TRBD2. Sequenced input: CD8+ T cells from blood. The DNA of the CDR3 is TGTGCCAGCAGTTCTAGGCTAGCGGGGGCCTTCCTCACAGATACGCAGTATTTT. Translating it yields CASSSRLAGAFLTDTQYF.